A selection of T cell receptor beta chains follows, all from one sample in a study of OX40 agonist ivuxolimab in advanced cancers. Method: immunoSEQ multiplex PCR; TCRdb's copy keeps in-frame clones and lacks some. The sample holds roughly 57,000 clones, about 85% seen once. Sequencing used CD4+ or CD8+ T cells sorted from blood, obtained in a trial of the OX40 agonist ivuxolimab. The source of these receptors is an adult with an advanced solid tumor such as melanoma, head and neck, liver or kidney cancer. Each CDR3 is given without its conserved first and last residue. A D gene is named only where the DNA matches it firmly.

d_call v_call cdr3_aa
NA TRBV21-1 ASKPGLNDHTQY
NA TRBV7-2 ASSLVGAFGELF
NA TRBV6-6 ASGSSEVGELF
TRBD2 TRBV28 ASSLSTPLRGARYNEQF
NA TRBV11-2 ASSGSGLSYNEQF
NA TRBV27 ASSSHDPGQHEKLF
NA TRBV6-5 ASSPGRAYNEQF
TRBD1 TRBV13 ASSRRKGARGTGELF
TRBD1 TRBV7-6 ASSSGGGQETQY
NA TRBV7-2 ASSSPGNTIY